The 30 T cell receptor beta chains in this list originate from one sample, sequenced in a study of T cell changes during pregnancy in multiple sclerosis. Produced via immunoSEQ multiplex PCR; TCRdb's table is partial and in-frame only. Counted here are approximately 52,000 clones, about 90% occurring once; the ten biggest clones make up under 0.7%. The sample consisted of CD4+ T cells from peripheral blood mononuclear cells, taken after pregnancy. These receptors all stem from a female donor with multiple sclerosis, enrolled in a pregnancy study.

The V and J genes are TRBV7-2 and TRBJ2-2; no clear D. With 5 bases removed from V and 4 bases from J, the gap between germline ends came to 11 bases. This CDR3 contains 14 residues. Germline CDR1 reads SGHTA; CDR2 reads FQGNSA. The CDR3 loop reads CASSIATGTGELFF. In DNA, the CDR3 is TGTGCCAGCAGCATCGCCACCGGCACCGGGGAGCTGTTTTTT.

Here the CDR3 reads CAWAYRSNTEAFF. Written as DNA, the CDR3 is TGTGCCTGGGCCTACAGGAGTAACACTGAAGCTTTCTTT. The chain employs TRBV30 and TRBJ1-1; TRBD1 might be the D (5 bases). V lost 5 bases and J 2 bases, leaving 12 bases between the germline ends. Germline V gives CDR1 GTSNPN, CDR2 SVGIG (reference sequence). This CDR3 has 13 residues.

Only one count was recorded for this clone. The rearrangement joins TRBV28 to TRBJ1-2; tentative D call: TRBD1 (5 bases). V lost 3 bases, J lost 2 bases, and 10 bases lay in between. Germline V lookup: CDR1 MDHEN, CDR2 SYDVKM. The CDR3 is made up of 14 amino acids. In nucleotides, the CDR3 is TGTGCCAGCAGTTTGCGGGGGATAAACTATGGCTACACCTTC. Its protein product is CASSLRGINYGYTF.

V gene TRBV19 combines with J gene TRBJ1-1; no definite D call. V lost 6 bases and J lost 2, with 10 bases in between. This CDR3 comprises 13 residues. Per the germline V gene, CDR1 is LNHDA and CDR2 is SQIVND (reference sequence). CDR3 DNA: TGTGCCAGTAGATTAGCAGCTAACACTGAAGCTTTCTTT. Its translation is CASRLAANTEAFF.

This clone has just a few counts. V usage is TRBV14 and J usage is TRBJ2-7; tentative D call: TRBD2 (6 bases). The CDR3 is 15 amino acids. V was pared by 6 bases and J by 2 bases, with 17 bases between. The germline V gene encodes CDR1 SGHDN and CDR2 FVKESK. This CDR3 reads CASRRGGLGPYEQYF. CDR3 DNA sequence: TGTGCCAGCAGGAGAGGAGGGCTTGGGCCCTACGAGCAGTACTTC.

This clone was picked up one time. The CDR3 sequence is CASSLGGVGEKLFF. Written as DNA, the CDR3 is TGTGCCAGCAGCTTAGGGGGGGTGGGGGAAAAACTGTTTTTT. V usage is TRBV7-2 and J usage is TRBJ1-4, with a weak D call TRBD1 (5 bases). CDR1 is SGHTA and CDR2 is FQGNSA in the germline V gene. The CDR3 covers 14 residues. V lost 1 base and J lost 8, with 11 bases in between. Drawing the rest from reference TRBV7-2 and TRBJ1-4, the complete variable domain is GAGVSQSPSNKVTEKGKDVELRCDPISGHTALYWYRQSLGQGLEFLIYFQGNSAPDKSGLPSDRFSAERTGGSVSTLTIQRTQQEDSAVYLCASSLGGVGEKLFFGSGTQLSVL.

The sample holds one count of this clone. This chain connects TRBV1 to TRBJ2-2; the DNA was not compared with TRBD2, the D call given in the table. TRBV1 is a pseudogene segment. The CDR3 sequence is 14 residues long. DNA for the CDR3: TGCACCGACGTTCAGAGGGCATTAACCGGGGAGCTGTTTTTT. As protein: CTDVQRALTGELFF.

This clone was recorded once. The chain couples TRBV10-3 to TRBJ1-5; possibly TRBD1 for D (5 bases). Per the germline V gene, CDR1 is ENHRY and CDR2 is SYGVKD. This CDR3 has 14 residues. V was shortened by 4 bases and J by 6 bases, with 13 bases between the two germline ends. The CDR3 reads CAISGQPGGQPQHF. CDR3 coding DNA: TGTGCCATCAGTGGTCAGCCGGGGGGTCAGCCCCAGCATTTT.

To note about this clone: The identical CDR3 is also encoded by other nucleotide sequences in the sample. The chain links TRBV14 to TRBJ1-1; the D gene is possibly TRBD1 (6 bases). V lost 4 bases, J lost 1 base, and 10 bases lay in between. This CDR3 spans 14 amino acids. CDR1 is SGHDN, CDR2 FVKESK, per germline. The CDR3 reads CASSRPGQNTEAFF. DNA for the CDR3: TGTGCCAGCAGCCGACCGGGACAGAACACTGAAGCTTTCTTT.

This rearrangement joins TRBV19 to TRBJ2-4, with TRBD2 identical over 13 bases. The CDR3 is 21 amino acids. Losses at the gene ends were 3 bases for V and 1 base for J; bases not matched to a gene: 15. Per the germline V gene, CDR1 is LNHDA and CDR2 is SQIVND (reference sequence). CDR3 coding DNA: TGTGCCAGTAGTATGCGGGAGGATACTAGCGGGAGGGCCGGGGCCAAAAACATTCAGTACTTC. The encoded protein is CASSMREDTSGRAGAKNIQYF.

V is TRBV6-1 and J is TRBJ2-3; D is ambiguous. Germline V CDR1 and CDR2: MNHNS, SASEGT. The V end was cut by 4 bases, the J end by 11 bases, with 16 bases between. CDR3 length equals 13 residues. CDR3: CASSVQHAVWQYF. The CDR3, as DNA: TGTGCCAGCAGTGTACAGCACGCAGTATGGCAGTATTTT.

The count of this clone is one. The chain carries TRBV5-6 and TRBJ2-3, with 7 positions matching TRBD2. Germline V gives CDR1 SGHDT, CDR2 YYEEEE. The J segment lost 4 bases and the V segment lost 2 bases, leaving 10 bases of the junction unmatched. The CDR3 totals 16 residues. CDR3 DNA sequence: TGTGCCAGCAGCTTAGTGGGTGGCGGGAGCTCAGATACGCAGTATTTT. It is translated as CASSLVGGGSSDTQYF.

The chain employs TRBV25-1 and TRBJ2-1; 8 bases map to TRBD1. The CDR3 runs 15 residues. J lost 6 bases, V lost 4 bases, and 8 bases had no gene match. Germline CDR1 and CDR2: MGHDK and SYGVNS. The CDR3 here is CASSASRTGTNEQFF. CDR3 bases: TGTGCCAGCAGTGCGTCACGGACAGGGACCAATGAGCAGTTCTTC.

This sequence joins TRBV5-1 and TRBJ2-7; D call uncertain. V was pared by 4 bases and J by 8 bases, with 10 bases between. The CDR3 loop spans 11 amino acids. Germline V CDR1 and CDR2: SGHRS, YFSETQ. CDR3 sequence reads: CASSRLAQQYF. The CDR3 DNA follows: TGCGCCAGCAGCCGATTGGCCCAGCAGTACTTC.

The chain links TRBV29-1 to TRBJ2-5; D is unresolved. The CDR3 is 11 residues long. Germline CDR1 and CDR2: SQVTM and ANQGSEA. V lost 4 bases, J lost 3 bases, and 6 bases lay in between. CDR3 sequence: CSVGGKETQYF. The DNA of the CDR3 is TGCAGCGTTGGCGGTAAAGAGACCCAGTACTTC.

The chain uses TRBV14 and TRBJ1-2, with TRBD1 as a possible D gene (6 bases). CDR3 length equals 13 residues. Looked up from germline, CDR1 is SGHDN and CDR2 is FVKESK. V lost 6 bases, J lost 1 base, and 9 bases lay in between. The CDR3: CASSRTDNYGYTF. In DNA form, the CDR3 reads TGTGCCAGCAGTCGGACAGATAACTATGGCTACACCTTC.

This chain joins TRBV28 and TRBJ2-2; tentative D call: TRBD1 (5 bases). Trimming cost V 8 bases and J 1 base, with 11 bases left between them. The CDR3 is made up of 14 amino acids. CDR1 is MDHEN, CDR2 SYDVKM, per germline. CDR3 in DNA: TGTGCCAGCGGAGTACAGGAGAACACCGGGGAGCTGTTTTTT. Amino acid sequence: CASGVQENTGELFF.

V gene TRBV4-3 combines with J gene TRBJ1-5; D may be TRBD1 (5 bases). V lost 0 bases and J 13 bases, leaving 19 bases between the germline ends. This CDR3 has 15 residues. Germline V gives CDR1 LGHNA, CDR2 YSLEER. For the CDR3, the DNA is TGCGCCAGCAGCCAAGATCAGAGGGGAGGTAGGGTACAGCATTTT. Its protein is CASSQDQRGGRVQHF.

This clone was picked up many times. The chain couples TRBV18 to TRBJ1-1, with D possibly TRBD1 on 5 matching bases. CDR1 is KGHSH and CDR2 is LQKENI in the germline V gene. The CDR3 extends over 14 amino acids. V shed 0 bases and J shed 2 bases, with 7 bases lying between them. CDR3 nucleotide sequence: TGTGCCAGCTCACCACCGGGGCGAAACACTGAAGCTTTCTTT. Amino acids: CASSPPGRNTEAFF.

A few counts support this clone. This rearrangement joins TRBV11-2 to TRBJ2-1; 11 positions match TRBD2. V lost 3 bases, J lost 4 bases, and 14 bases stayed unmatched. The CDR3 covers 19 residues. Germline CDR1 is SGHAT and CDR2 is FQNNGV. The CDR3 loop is CASSFHPLSRTSGYNEQFF. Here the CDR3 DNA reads TGTGCCAGCAGCTTCCACCCCTTAAGTCGGACTAGCGGGTACAATGAGCAGTTCTTC.

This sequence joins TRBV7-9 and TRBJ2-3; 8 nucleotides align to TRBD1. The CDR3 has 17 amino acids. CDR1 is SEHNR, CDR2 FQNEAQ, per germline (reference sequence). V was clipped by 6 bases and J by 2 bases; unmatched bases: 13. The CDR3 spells CASSDDPTGQVTDTQYF. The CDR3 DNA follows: TGTGCCAGCAGTGACGACCCGACGGGACAGGTCACAGATACGCAGTATTTT.

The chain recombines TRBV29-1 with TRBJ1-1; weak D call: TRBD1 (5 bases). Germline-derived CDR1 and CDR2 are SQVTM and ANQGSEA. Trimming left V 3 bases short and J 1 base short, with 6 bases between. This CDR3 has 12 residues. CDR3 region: CSVDQGNTEAFF. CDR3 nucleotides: TGCAGCGTTGATCAGGGGAACACTGAAGCTTTCTTT.

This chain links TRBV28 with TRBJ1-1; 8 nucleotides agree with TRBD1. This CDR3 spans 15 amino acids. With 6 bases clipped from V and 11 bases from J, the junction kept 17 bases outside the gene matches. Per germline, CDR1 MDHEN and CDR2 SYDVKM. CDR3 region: CASRASGGDPNSAFF. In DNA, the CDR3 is TGTGCCAGCAGGGCTTCAGGGGGCGATCCAAACTCGGCTTTCTTT.

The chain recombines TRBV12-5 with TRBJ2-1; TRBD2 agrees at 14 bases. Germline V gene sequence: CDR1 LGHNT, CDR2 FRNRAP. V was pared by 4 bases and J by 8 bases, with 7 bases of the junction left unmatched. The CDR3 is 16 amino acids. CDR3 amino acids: CASGSGLAGVLDEQFF. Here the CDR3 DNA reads TGTGCTAGTGGTTCGGGACTAGCGGGAGTTTTAGATGAGCAGTTCTTC.

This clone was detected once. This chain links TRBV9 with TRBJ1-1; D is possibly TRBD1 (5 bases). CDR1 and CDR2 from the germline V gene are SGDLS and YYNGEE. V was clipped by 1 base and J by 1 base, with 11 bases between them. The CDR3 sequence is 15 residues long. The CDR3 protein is CASSVFDRTNTEAFF. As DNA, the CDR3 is TGTGCCAGCAGCGTATTCGACAGAACGAACACTGAAGCTTTCTTT.

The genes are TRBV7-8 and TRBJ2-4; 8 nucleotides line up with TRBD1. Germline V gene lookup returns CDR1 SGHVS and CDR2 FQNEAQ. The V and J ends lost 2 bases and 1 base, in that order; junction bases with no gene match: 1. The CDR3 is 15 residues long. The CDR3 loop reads CASSLRQGAKNIQYF. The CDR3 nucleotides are TGTGCCAGCAGCTTAAGACAGGGGGCCAAAAACATTCAGTACTTC.

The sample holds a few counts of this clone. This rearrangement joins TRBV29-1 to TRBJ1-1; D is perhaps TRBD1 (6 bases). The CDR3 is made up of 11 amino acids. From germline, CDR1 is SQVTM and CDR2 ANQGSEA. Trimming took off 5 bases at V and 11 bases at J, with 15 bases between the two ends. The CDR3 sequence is CSVPAGTSAFF. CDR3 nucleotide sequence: TGCAGCGTTCCCGCTGGGACATCTGCTTTCTTT.

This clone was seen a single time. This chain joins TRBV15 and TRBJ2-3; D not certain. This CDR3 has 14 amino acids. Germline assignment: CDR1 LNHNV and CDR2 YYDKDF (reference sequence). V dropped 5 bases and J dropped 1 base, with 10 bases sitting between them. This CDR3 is CATSPLPGTDTQYF. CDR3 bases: TGTGCCACCAGCCCCCTTCCAGGCACAGATACGCAGTATTTT.

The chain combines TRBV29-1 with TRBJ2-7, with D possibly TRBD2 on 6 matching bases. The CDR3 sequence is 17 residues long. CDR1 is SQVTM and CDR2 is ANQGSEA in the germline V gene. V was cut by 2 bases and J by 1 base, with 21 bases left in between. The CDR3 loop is CSVELRSARDLSYEQYF. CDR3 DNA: TGCAGCGTTGAACTACGTTCCGCGCGGGACTTATCCTACGAGCAGTACTTC.

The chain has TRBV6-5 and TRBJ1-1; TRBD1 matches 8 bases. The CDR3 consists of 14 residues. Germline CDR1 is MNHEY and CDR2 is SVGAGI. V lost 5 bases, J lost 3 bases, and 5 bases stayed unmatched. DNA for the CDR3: TGTGCCAGCAGTATGCACAGGGGGGACACTGAAGCTTTCTTT. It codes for CASSMHRGDTEAFF.